The T cell receptor beta chain described here comes from a study of vaccination and CD4 T cells after COVID-19. About the research overall: Stimulation of cells relied on overlapping spike peptides derived from SARS-CoV-2, HCoV-NL63, HCoV-OC43 and HCoV-229E.

The table lists this clonotype with a few counts. The antigen is undetermined. Treatment indicated: roughly ten-day PBMC culture with coronavirus spike peptide pools or control peptides (ViraFEST assay). Investigators obtained the unexposed donor's CD4+ T cells before the COVID-19 pandemic (2011-2018). Peptide pool stimulation in ViraFEST expanded antigen-specific T cells, whose TCRs were then sequenced. Cultured CD4+ T cell DNA underwent sequencing with the Oncomine TCR Beta short-read assay. Genomic DNA was extracted from cultured CD4+ T cells. TCRdb passed the PCR reads through MiXCR, listing each CDR3 protein once. This repertoire shows approximately 9,000 distinct CDR3 sequences, more than 30% found once; its top ten account for roughly 14%. The CDR3 sequence is 14 residues long. V shed 1 base, J shed 1 base, and the junction held 4 bases outside the gene matches. CDR1 and CDR2 from the germline V gene are DFQATT and SNEGSKA (reference sequence).

What was sequenced was CD4+ T cells from blood, cultured in vitro. The source of this sequence is a human donor in good health. This rearrangement joins TRBV20-1 to TRBJ2-7; 7 positions match TRBD2. CDR3 region: CSARGRTRSYEQYF. CDR3 sequence (DNA): TGCAGTGCTAGAGGCCGGACTAGGTCCTACGAGCAGTACTTC.